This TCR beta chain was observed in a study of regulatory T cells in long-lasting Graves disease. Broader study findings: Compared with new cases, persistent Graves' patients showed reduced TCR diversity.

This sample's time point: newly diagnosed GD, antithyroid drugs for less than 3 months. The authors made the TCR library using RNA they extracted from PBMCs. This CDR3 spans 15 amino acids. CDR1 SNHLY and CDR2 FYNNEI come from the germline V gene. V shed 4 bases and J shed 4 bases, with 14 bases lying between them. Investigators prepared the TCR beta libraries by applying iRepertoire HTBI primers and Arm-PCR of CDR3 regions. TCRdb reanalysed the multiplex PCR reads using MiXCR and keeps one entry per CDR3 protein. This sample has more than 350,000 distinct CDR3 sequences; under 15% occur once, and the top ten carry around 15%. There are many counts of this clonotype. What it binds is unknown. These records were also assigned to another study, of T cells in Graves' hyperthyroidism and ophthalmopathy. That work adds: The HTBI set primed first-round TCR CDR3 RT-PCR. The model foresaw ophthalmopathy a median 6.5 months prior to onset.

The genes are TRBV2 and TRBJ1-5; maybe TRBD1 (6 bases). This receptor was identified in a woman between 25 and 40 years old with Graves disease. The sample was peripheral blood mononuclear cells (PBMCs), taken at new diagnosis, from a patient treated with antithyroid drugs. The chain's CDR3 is CASSAGGGLNQPQHF. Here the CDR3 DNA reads TGTGCCAGCAGTGCCGGAGGGGGACTAAATCAGCCCCAGCATTTT.